This T cell receptor (beta chain) was sequenced for a study of blood T cell repertoires in COVID-19 (dated by TCRdb to the early 2020s). Concerning the study at large: The collaborator samples originated in the United States, Italy and Spain and spanned the acute and convalescent phases of COVID-19. The material from the prospective study consisted of cDNA or gDNA derived from T cells, B-cell-depleted T cells, or PBMCs. The dataset comprised deeply sampled blood TCRbeta repertoires from subjects exposed to, actively infected with, or recovered from COVID-19. The repertoires were released in a freely available public database intended as a resource for research on the immune response to SARS-CoV-2. The samples were drawn from two sources: the first 160 participants of the ongoing ImmuneRACE study, and 1,000 to 1,500 subjects contributed by 6 global collaborators. Sample metadata almost always included a de-identified subject ID, COVID-19 status, age in years and sex. Where available, HLA class I and class II types were obtained from metadata supplied by the sample provider rather than from assay-based typing.

As regards this clone: Its recognized antigen is unknown. No clone much larger than this one lies a single base away; base qualities are absent.

The junction carries 7 bases between V and J, which are trimmed by 2 bases and 5 bases respectively. Via the germline V gene (reference sequence), CDR1 is SGHNT and CDR2 YYREEE. The CDR3 starts with the cysteine, ends with the phenylalanine, and has 13 residues. Only CDR3 DNA is held: 39 bases, read in frame from base 1. TCRbeta CDR3 regions were amplified from genomic DNA using the immunoSEQ Assay, a bias-controlled multiplex PCR. The source study handled its data this way. The number of nucleated cells in each sample was estimated by amplification of reference gene primers within the assay. Sequence reads were collapsed and filtered to measure the absolute abundance of every unique TCRbeta CDR3 rearrangement. Productive Simpson clonality was computed per sample as the square root of Simpson's diversity index over productive rearrangements. Held by TCRdb, this immuneACCESS table contains in-frame sequences only and omits some clones. Under half of the omission traces to an unresolved V gene where checked; the cause of the rest is unknown. V and J calls and clone size are as listed in that table; D and trimming were resolved from the DNA. The sample yields 250,000 to 300,000 clones; about nine tenths were counted once. The ten largest clonotypes hold 1.2% of the sample.

Enrolling through a virtual design, the prospective study's participants ranged in age from roughly 18 to 95 years and lived across more than 20 United States geographic areas. In the prospective study, participants were assigned to cohorts based on the clinical history participants reported in a screening survey and a study questionnaire. Each participant in the prospective study had whole blood, serum and a nasopharyngeal or oropharyngeal swab collected by mobile phlebotomists. Prospective study participants could optionally give additional blood draws and questionnaires over an approximately 2-month period. Before DNA extraction, prospective study blood samples were shipped either frozen or at room temperature. The paper as a whole reports these results and caveats: The amount of clinical and demographic metadata varied by source and participant and was provided uncurated.

The clonotype was recovered from a human donor in a cohort exposed to, infected with or recovered from COVID-19 (not recorded which). The donor label of this sample is uncertain. Sequenced sample: PBMCs or T cells enriched from blood (not recorded which). The chain is encoded by TRBV5-4 joined to TRBJ1-4; TRBD1 is possibly the D segment (6 matching bases). The sequence in DNA is TGTGCCAGCAGCTTAGACAGGAATGAAAAACTGTTTTTT. Translated, this gives CASSLDRNEKLFF.